Below, 19 T cell receptor beta chains from the same sample are listed, as sequenced in a study of blood T cell repertoires in COVID-19. Generated by immunoSEQ multiplex PCR, the TCRdb table keeps only in-frame clones and is missing some. The profile shows about 250,000 clones, 86% of them singletons. The sample comprised PBMCs or T cells enriched from blood (not recorded which). Receptors originate from a man aged 18 to 29 who had recovered from COVID-19.

This clone was observed once. J is TRBJ2-1 and V is TRBV19; 8 nucleotides align to TRBD2. Per the germline V gene, CDR1 is LNHDA and CDR2 is SQIVND (reference sequence). V shed 10 bases and J 0 bases; nucleotides not matched to a gene: 5. The CDR3 loop spans 14 amino acids. The CDR3 loop is CATRGDYSYNEQFF. The CDR3, as DNA: TGTGCCACGCGGGGGGACTACTCCTACAATGAGCAGTTCTTC.

The rearrangement uses TRBV3-1 (or the pseudogene TRBV3-2) and TRBJ2-5, with TRBD2 identical over 15 bases. The junction had 3 bases not matched to a gene; V was cut back by 4 bases and J by 3 bases. Germline assignment: CDR1 LGHDT and CDR2 YNNKEL (reference sequence). The CDR3 has 16 residues. CDR3 loop: CASSLGLAGGEETQYF. In DNA, the CDR3 is TGTGCCAGCAGCCTGGGACTAGCGGGGGGAGAAGAGACCCAGTACTTC.

The chain joins TRBV6-5 to TRBJ1-4, with D perhaps TRBD1 (5 bases). The V and J ends lost 5 bases and 8 bases respectively, with 15 bases between them. This CDR3 has 14 residues. Germline V gene sequence: CDR1 MNHEY, CDR2 SVGAGI. For the CDR3, the DNA is TGTGCCAGCAGTCCCGACTCAGGGAAGGAAAAACTGTTTTTT. Its translation is CASSPDSGKEKLFF.

In this sample, this clone turned up once. V and J are TRBV6-5 and TRBJ1-6; no reliable D call. The CDR3 consists of 13 residues. V was cut by 7 bases and J by 9 bases, with 13 bases left in between. The germline V gene encodes CDR1 MNHEY and CDR2 SVGAGI. For the CDR3, the DNA is TGTGCCAGCAATCTAGGCTCGGGTTCACCCCTCCACTTT. Protein: CASNLGSGSPLHF.

The rearrangement joins TRBV18 to TRBJ2-1; 9 bases map to TRBD2. CDR1 and CDR2 (germline): KGHSH, LQKENI. This CDR3 spans 16 amino acids. Losses at the gene ends were 4 bases for V and 3 bases for J; bases not matched to a gene: 7. In DNA, the CDR3 is TGTGCCAGCTCACAACGAGAGACTAGCGGCTACAATGAGCAGTTCTTC. Translating gives CASSQRETSGYNEQFF.

The rearrangement links TRBV3-1 (or the pseudogene TRBV3-2) to TRBJ2-7; D ambiguous. CDR1 and CDR2 (germline): LGHDT, YNNKEL (reference sequence). The CDR3 is 11 residues long. Trimming left V 1 base short and J 4 bases short, with 2 bases between. Written as DNA, the CDR3 is TGTGCCAGCAGCCAAGTATACGAGCAGTACTTC. As protein: CASSQVYEQYF.

This sequence joins TRBV7-3 and TRBJ2-1, with 11 bases fitting TRBD2. The V segment lost 5 bases and the J segment 7 bases; nucleotides outside the gene matches: 7. The CDR3 has 15 amino acids. Germline CDR1 SGHTA, CDR2 FQGTGA. The CDR3 DNA reads as TGTGCCAGCAGCGTCCTAGCGGGAGGAAGGAATGAGCAGTTCTTC. Its protein product is CASSVLAGGRNEQFF. Full variable domain (missing parts from reference TRBV7-3 and TRBJ2-1): GAGVSQTPSNKVTEKGKYVELRCDPISGHTALYWYRQSLGQGPEFLIYFQGTGAADDSGLPNDRFFAVRPEGSVSTLKIQRTERGDSAVYLCASSVLAGGRNEQFFGPGTRLTVL.

This chain joins TRBV30 and TRBJ1-2; no firm D call. Germline CDR1 is GTSNPN and CDR2 is SVGIG (reference sequence). CDR3 length: 14 residues. Trimming pared 0 bases from V and 4 bases from J, leaving 12 bases between. The CDR3 reads CAWSVRIPGYGYTF. In nucleotides, the CDR3 is TGTGCCTGGAGTGTACGCATTCCAGGCTATGGCTACACCTTC.

This chain links TRBV6-2 or TRBV6-3 with TRBJ2-3, with 12 bases matching TRBD2. The ends lost 0 bases at V and 1 base at J; junction bases unmatched: 11. Germline V gene lookup returns CDR1 MNHEY and CDR2 SVGEGT. There are 20 residues in the CDR3. The DNA of the CDR3 is TGTGCCAGCAGTTACTCGGCGGCTAGCGGGAGGGGGGTCGGCACAGATACGCAGTATTTT. Translation gives CASSYSAASGRGVGTDTQYF.

The CDR3 DNA reads TGTGCCAGCGGAGCGGAGGGGGCGTCCTACGAGCAGTACTTC. As protein: CASGAEGASYEQYF. V gene TRBV6-5 combines with J gene TRBJ2-7; TRBD1 is a possible D gene (7 bases). The CDR3 is 14 amino acids. V lost 8 bases to trimming and J lost 1 base, with 15 bases between them. The V gene's germline CDR1 is MNHEY and CDR2 SVGAGI.

This chain connects TRBV7-9 to TRBJ1-1; D may be TRBD1 (5 bases). Germline assignment: CDR1 SEHNR and CDR2 FQNEAQ (reference sequence). The CDR3 length is 11 residues. The germline V and J ends were trimmed by 5 bases and 11 bases, with 12 bases remaining between them. Here the CDR3 DNA reads TGTGCCAGCAGCCCTATTGGGGGGGCTTTCTTT. Residues: CASSPIGGAFF.

The rearrangement links TRBV19 to TRBJ2-1, with 7 bases that match TRBD2. This CDR3 contains 16 residues. From germline, CDR1 is LNHDA and CDR2 SQIVND (reference sequence). V gave up 3 bases and J gave up 3 bases; unmatched junction bases: 8. In DNA, the CDR3 is TGTGCCAGTAGTATCTACGGGAGGCCGGGCTACAATGAGCAGTTCTTC. This sequence encodes CASSIYGRPGYNEQFF.

CDR3 nucleotide sequence: TGTGCCAGTAACCTCCAGGGTGGCACAGATACGCAGTATTTT. Encoded protein: CASNLQGGTDTQYF. This sequence joins TRBV19 and TRBJ2-3; tentatively, D is TRBD1 (5 bases). This CDR3 region has 14 residues. Trimming removed 7 bases at V and 1 base at J, with 12 bases between. The germline V gene encodes CDR1 LNHDA and CDR2 SQIVND (reference sequence).

The chain links TRBV5-1 to TRBJ1-2, with a weak D call TRBD1 (6 bases). CDR3 length equals 14 residues. The V gene lost 5 bases and the J gene lost 6 bases, with 17 bases spanning the gap. Germline V gene lookup returns CDR1 SGHRS and CDR2 YFSETQ. In DNA, the CDR3 is TGCGCCAGCAGTCAAGAAGGACAGTCGGATGGCTACACCTTC. This sequence encodes CASSQEGQSDGYTF. The complete variable domain, with remaining parts taken from reference TRBV5-1 and TRBJ1-2, reads KAGVTQTPRYLIKTRGQQVTLSCSPISGHRSVSWYQQTPGQGLQFLFEYFSETQRNKGNFPGRFSGRQFSNSRSEMNVSTLELGDSALYLCASSQEGQSDGYTFGSGTRLTVV.

The rearrangement uses TRBV28 and TRBJ1-1; D possibly corresponds to TRBD1 (6 bases). Trimming took off 10 bases at V and 0 bases at J, with 12 bases between the two ends. The V gene's germline CDR1 is MDHEN and CDR2 SYDVKM. CDR3 length: 13 residues. For the CDR3, the DNA is TGTGCCAATTCGGACAGCTTGAACACTGAAGCTTTCTTT. Protein: CANSDSLNTEAFF.

This clone was observed a single time. This chain links TRBV10-3 with TRBJ2-2, with 9 bases identical to TRBD1. The CDR3 consists of 15 residues. V trimming: 8 bases; J trimming: 5 bases; junction bases outside the gene matches: 9. From germline, CDR1 is ENHRY and CDR2 SYGVKD. The CDR3 DNA reads TGTGCCATCGTAATCGGGACAGGGTTTACCGGGGAGCTGTTTTTT. This sequence encodes CAIVIGTGFTGELFF.

The chain is built from TRBV27 and TRBJ1-4; 7 bases line up with TRBD1. The V gene end was trimmed by 7 bases and the J gene end by 4 bases; junction bases not matched to a gene: 6. The CDR3 has 14 residues. Germline-derived CDR1 and CDR2 are MNHEY and SMNVEV (reference sequence). The CDR3 coding sequence is TGTGCCAGCAAGGGGGCCGAAAGTAATGAAAAACTGTTTTTT. This gives the protein CASKGAESNEKLFF.

The rearrangement joins TRBV3-1 (or the pseudogene TRBV3-2) to TRBJ1-2; D possibly corresponds to TRBD1 (6 bases). Germline CDR1 is LGHDT and CDR2 is YNNKEL (reference sequence). The CDR3 extends over 15 amino acids. V was pared by 4 bases and J by 4 bases, with 16 bases between. CDR3: CASSPSEQGGYGYTF. For the CDR3, the DNA is TGTGCCAGCAGCCCCTCGGAACAGGGTGGCTATGGCTACACCTTC.

The chain uses TRBV4-2 and TRBJ2-2, with D possibly TRBD1 on 5 matching bases. Germline CDR1 reads LGHNA; CDR2 reads YNFKEQ. Trimming took 6 bases from V and 2 from J, leaving 19 bases between them. The CDR3 loop spans 17 amino acids. The CDR3 here is CASSPLLGRTNTGELFF. The CDR3 nucleotides read TGTGCCAGCAGTCCGCTCCTAGGGCGGACAAACACCGGGGAGCTGTTTTTT.